This T cell receptor beta chain was documented in a study of blood T cells in healthy people across ages. Findings of the study overall: Measured against age, TCR beta diversity per million T cells decreased in a roughly linear manner. Estimated diversity, derived from one million T cells, was regarded as an underestimate.

Alongside a J-beta primer mix, a sample-barcoded 5' primer served in a second PCR lasting 7 to 11 cycles. A 12-random-nucleotide template-switch adaptor tagged each cDNA molecule. Each CDR3 protein gets one entry after TCRdb re-called the 5' RACE reads with MiXCR. The sample lists 1 million or so distinct CDR3 sequences, under 45% occurring once. Regarding this clonotype: The antigen is undetermined.

Total RNA was isolated from each sample in quantities of at least 6 micrograms. The CDR3 runs 11 residues. The V end was cut by 3 bases, the J end by 4 bases, with 7 bases between. Germline V gives CDR1 DFQATT, CDR2 SNEGSKA (reference sequence). The V and J genes are TRBV20-1 and TRBJ2-7; D remains ambiguous. The sequence was collected from an older woman in good health. What was sequenced was blood. The DNA for the CDR3 is TGCAGTGCTAGGAATCGTTACGAGCAGTACTTC. Amino acids: CSARNRYEQYF.